This T cell receptor beta chain was found in a study of cytomegalovirus exposure and HLA in healthy donors. With respect to this clone: Its antigen is currently unknown.

PCR primers comprised 60 Vbeta and 13 Jbeta primers. TCRdb's table, derived via immunoSEQ multiplex PCR, lists solely in-frame clones and lacks some. This table has about 77,000 clones, about 73% appearing once. General study results and limits: Later, an analysis showed that TCR beta chains associated with HLA were more clonally expanded than others that were equally common. V- and J-gene trimming of TCR beta was linked (in a later analysis) to a missense DCLRE1C variant.

This clonotype was obtained from a man aged 40-50 years in good health and CMV-seronegative. The source material was PBMCs.

CDR3 sequence reads: CASSFHPDSGGSYQETQYF. CDR3 bases: TGTGCCAGCAGTTTTCACCCTGATAGCGGGGGCTCCTACCAAGAGACCCAGTACTTC. This chain uses TRBV6-4 with TRBJ2-5; TRBD2 matches at 9 bases. Germline CDR1 and CDR2: MRHNA and SNTAGT. CDR3 length: 19 amino acids. V shed 5 bases, J shed 0 bases, and the junction held 16 bases outside the gene matches.